This T cell receptor (beta chain) was found in a study of long-term antiretroviral therapy in people with HIV. As for the study in general: The oldest specimens predate the 2015 immediate-ART recommendation by about a decade.

In this sample, this clone turned up a few times. They ran version v3.0 of the immunoSEQ assay at survey level. Data came from immunoSEQ multiplex PCR; TCRdb stores just in-frame clones and leaves some out. The sample shows about 36,000 clones, 75% to 85% of them seen only once. The germline V gene encodes CDR1 SGHTA and CDR2 FQGNSA. This CDR3 contains 13 residues. Trimming removed 5 bases at V and 3 bases at J, with 7 bases between. The material sequenced was unsorted PBMCs, taken 3.4 years after starting antiretroviral therapy. The receptor was derived from a man younger than 45 with HIV. This sequence joins TRBV7-2 and TRBJ2-2; D not certain. The chain's CDR3 is CASSLRYTGELFF. The CDR3 DNA reads as TGTGCCAGCAGCCTCAGGTACACCGGGGAGCTGTTTTTT.